Shown below are 30 T cell receptor beta chains from a single sample sequenced in a study of cytomegalovirus exposure and HLA in healthy donors. The PCR had 60 Vbeta and 13 Jbeta primers. Sequencing used immunoSEQ multiplex PCR; TCRdb keeps in-frame clones, though not all of them. Of some 90,000 clones in the sample, nearly 80% were seen once. Sequenced: PBMCs. Source of these receptors: a woman aged 50 to 60 in good health and CMV-seropositive.

The V and J genes are TRBV5-1 and TRBJ2-5; D is uncertain. The CDR3 has 13 residues. Trimming removed 7 bases at V and 5 bases at J, with 15 bases between. Germline V lookup: CDR1 SGHRS, CDR2 YFSETQ. The CDR3 DNA sequence: TGCGCCAGCGCCCTCCGCGGCCAGGAGACCCAGTACTTC. It is translated as CASALRGQETQYF.

The chain is built from TRBV27 and TRBJ1-1; D call uncertain. Germline values: CDR1 MNHEY, CDR2 SMNVEV (reference sequence). The CDR3 is 14 amino acids. V shed 0 bases and J shed 8 bases, with 13 bases lying between them. This CDR3 reads CASSLSRATREAFF. Here the CDR3 DNA reads TGTGCCAGCAGTTTATCTCGCGCCACCAGGGAAGCTTTCTTT.

The chain recombines TRBV11-2 with TRBJ2-1, with D possibly matching TRBD2 (6 bases). The length of the CDR3 is 16 residues. The germline V gene encodes CDR1 SGHAT and CDR2 FQNNGV. V lost 5 bases and J 5 bases, leaving 19 bases between the germline ends. The CDR3 sequence: CASSAYSGHLDNEQFF. The CDR3 region has the DNA TGTGCCAGCAGCGCGTATAGCGGCCACTTGGACAATGAGCAGTTCTTC.

The rearrangement joins TRBV30 to TRBJ1-5; no clear D gene. The V gene lost 5 bases and the J gene lost 5 bases, with 13 bases spanning the gap. This CDR3 comprises 13 residues. Germline CDR1 GTSNPN, CDR2 SVGIG (reference sequence). The chain's CDR3 is CAWGPGLDQPQHF. CDR3 sequence (DNA): TGTGCCTGGGGCCCTGGGCTTGATCAGCCCCAGCATTTT.

This clone turned up a few times. The rearrangement links TRBV4-1 to TRBJ2-7; D perhaps matches TRBD2 (5 bases). There are 17 residues in the CDR3. Looked up from germline, CDR1 is MGHRA and CDR2 is YSYEKL. Deletions cut 3 bases from V and 2 bases from J, with 20 bases between. The CDR3 nucleotides read TGCGCCAGCAGCCAGGATCGGACGAGGGAGATGGCCTACGAGCAGTACGTC. Translation gives CASSQDRTREMAYEQYV.

V usage is TRBV28 and J usage is TRBJ1-5; D not resolved. The CDR3 is 12 amino acids. The V gene lost 6 bases and the J gene lost 7 bases, with 10 bases spanning the gap. Germline V gene data show CDR1 as MDHEN and CDR2 as SYDVKM. CDR3 sequence reads: CASSLPIQPQHF. DNA for the CDR3: TGTGCCAGCAGCCTACCAATCCAGCCCCAGCATTTT.

The V call is TRBV6-6, the J call TRBJ2-3; 8 nucleotides match TRBD2. This CDR3 region has 14 residues. V lost 10 bases and J lost 1; bases outside the gene matches: 7. Germline loops: CDR1 MNHNY, CDR2 SVGAGI (reference sequence). This CDR3 reads CATAGGARTDTQYF. The CDR3 nucleotides read TGTGCCACTGCCGGGGGGGCCCGCACAGATACGCAGTATTTT.

The V gene is TRBV11-3, the J gene TRBJ2-7; tentatively, D is TRBD2 (5 bases). The germline V and J ends were trimmed by 1 base and 3 bases, with 10 bases remaining between them. The germline gives CDR1 SGHNT, CDR2 YENEEA. CDR3 length equals 14 residues. This CDR3 reads CASSLAGGGYEQYV. The CDR3 nucleotides read TGTGCCAGCAGCTTAGCGGGTGGAGGCTACGAGCAGTACGTC.

This chain uses TRBV13 with TRBJ1-4; 8 nucleotides agree with TRBD1. This CDR3 contains 17 residues. Trimming took 4 bases from V and 3 from J; bases not matched to a gene: 10. Germline CDR1 is PRHDT and CDR2 is FYEKMQ (reference sequence). The CDR3 bases are TGTGCCAGCAGCTCCCGGGACAGGTGGGGAGCTAATGAAAAACTGTTTTTT. It encodes CASSSRDRWGANEKLFF.

The rearrangement links TRBV9 to TRBJ2-3, with no clear D. Germline V lookup: CDR1 SGDLS, CDR2 YYNGEE. V was clipped by 0 bases and J by 3 bases, with 5 bases between them. The length of the CDR3 is 13 residues. The CDR3 protein is CASSVATTDTQYF. The CDR3 DNA follows: TGTGCCAGCAGCGTAGCTACGACAGATACGCAGTATTTT.

The gene calls are TRBV29-1 and TRBJ1-2; D not certain. V was cut by 7 bases and J by 4 bases, with 16 bases left in between. This CDR3 has 13 residues. From germline, CDR1 is SQVTM and CDR2 ANQGSEA. The CDR3 region is CSAERGSGYGYTF. The CDR3 region has the DNA TGCAGCGCCGAAAGAGGGTCGGGCTATGGCTACACCTTC.

The V and J genes are TRBV5-1 and TRBJ2-1, with TRBD2 identical over 10 bases. The germline V gene has CDR1 SGHRS and CDR2 YFSETQ. Trimming at V came to 7 bases and at J to 8 bases, leaving 12 bases not matched to a gene. The CDR3 has 15 residues. The CDR3 loop reads CASGTSGTRSHEQFF. CDR3 bases: TGCGCCAGCGGTACTAGCGGGACCCGTTCACATGAGCAGTTCTTC.

This clone is a singleton in its sample. V is TRBV6-5 and J is TRBJ2-1; D possibly corresponds to TRBD1 (6 bases). The CDR3 loop spans 13 amino acids. Deletions cut 6 bases from V and 7 bases from J, with 13 bases between. From germline, CDR1 is MNHEY and CDR2 SVGAGI. The DNA for the CDR3 is TGTGCCAGCAGCACAGGGATGGCGAATGAGCAGTTCTTC. The encoded protein is CASSTGMANEQFF.

The rearrangement joins TRBV4-1 to TRBJ2-3; a weak D match, TRBD2 (5 bases). Germline values: CDR1 MGHRA, CDR2 YSYEKL. V was clipped by 4 bases and J by 4 bases, with 9 bases between them. CDR3 size: 13 residues. CDR3 region: CASSPPGADTQYF. The CDR3 coding sequence is TGCGCCAGCAGCCCCCCCGGGGCAGATACGCAGTATTTT.

This chain connects TRBV6-5 to TRBJ1-2; D is unclear. The germline V gene has CDR1 MNHEY and CDR2 SVGAGI. V was shortened by 4 bases and J by 5 bases, with 14 bases between the two germline ends. This CDR3 comprises 14 residues. This chain's CDR3 is CASSSASRAYGYTF. As DNA, the CDR3 is TGTGCCAGCAGTTCGGCGTCGCGGGCATATGGCTACACCTTC.

In nucleotides, the CDR3 is TGTGCCAGCAGTGGTGGGGGCGCATATGGCTACACCTTC. This translates into CASSGGGAYGYTF. The rearrangement uses TRBV6-1 and TRBJ1-2, with D maybe TRBD1 (6 bases). Per germline, CDR1 MNHNS and CDR2 SASEGT. The CDR3 runs to 13 residues. V lost 4 bases and J 5 bases, leaving 11 bases between the germline ends.

The chain joins TRBV5-6 to TRBJ2-3, with 7 bases aligning to TRBD2. The CDR3 spans 15 residues. The V segment lost 0 bases and the J segment 6 bases; nucleotides outside the gene matches: 7. The germline gives CDR1 SGHDT, CDR2 YYEEEE. CDR3 DNA: TGTGCCAGCAGCTTGGAGTCTAGGGGAGGGGATACGCAGTATTTT. The encoded protein is CASSLESRGGDTQYF. Together with reference TRBV5-6 and TRBJ2-3, the CDR3 gives the full variable domain: DAGVTQSPTHLIKTRGQQVTLRCSPKSGHDTVSWYQQALGQGPQFIFQYYEEEERQRGNFPDRFSGHQFPNYSSELNVNALLLGDSALYLCASSLESRGGDTQYFGPGTRLTVL.

The rearrangement uses TRBV11-2 and TRBJ1-1; the match to TRBD1 covers 7 bases. The J segment lost 2 bases and the V segment lost 1 base, leaving 4 bases of the junction unmatched. There are 15 residues in the CDR3. Germline-derived CDR1 and CDR2 are SGHAT and FQNNGV. The DNA for the CDR3 is TGTGCCAGCAGCTTAGTGGGGACAGTTAACACTGAAGCTTTCTTT. It is translated as CASSLVGTVNTEAFF.

The chain is built from TRBV5-4 and TRBJ2-5; a possible D gene is TRBD2 (7 bases). The J call is doubtful: the DNA matches TRBJ2-7 better. Germline-derived CDR1 and CDR2 are SGHNT and YYREEE (reference sequence). The CDR3 covers 15 residues. The DNA for the CDR3 is TGTGCCAGCAGAGGGGGGGTGGGCGTTTCCTACGAGCAGTACTTC. This encodes CASRGGVGVSYEQYF.

The chain has TRBV2 and TRBJ2-1, with 9 positions matching TRBD2. Per the germline V gene, CDR1 is SNHLY and CDR2 is FYNNEI. The CDR3 spans 15 residues. V trimming: 1 base; J trimming: 4 bases; junction bases outside the gene matches: 2. CDR3 DNA sequence: TGTGCCAGCAGTGAAGGGACTAGCGTATACAATGAGCAGTTCTTC. It yields the protein CASSEGTSVYNEQFF.

A single count supports this clone. This chain connects TRBV11-2 to TRBJ2-3; TRBD2 matches at 7 bases. Trimming removed 3 bases from V and 8 bases from J; junction bases left unmatched: 5. Germline-derived CDR1 and CDR2 are SGHAT and FQNNGV. This CDR3 is built from 13 residues. In nucleotides, the CDR3 is TGTGCCAGCAGCTTTCCGGGGGAGGGTACGCAGTATTTT. This codes for CASSFPGEGTQYF.

This clone appeared a few times. The rearrangement joins TRBV5-6 to TRBJ2-3; maybe TRBD2 (5 bases). The CDR3 has 13 amino acids. Germline CDR1 is SGHDT and CDR2 is YYEEEE. V shed 0 bases and J shed 6 bases, with 8 bases lying between them. CDR3 nucleotide sequence: TGTGCCAGCAGCTTGGCCGGGGATGATACGCAGTATTTT. This gives the protein CASSLAGDDTQYF.

V usage is TRBV28 and J usage is TRBJ2-5, with D perhaps TRBD1 (6 bases). Germline values: CDR1 MDHEN, CDR2 SYDVKM. This CDR3 is 12 amino acids long. Between the trimmed V and J ends, which lost 7 bases and 5 bases, there was a span of 11 bases. The DNA of the CDR3 is TGTGCCAGCAACAACAGGGATGAGACCCAGTACTTC. This encodes CASNNRDETQYF.

This clone was seen a few times. This chain joins TRBV9 and TRBJ2-1; possibly TRBD1 for D (6 bases). The ends were cut back, 0 bases at V and 5 bases at J, with 6 bases in the middle. CDR3 size: 13 residues. Germline-derived CDR1 and CDR2 are SGDLS and YYNGEE. CDR3 loop: CASSVGDNNEQFF. The CDR3 DNA sequence: TGTGCCAGCAGCGTAGGGGACAACAATGAGCAGTTCTTC. The whole variable domain, filled in from reference TRBV9 and TRBJ2-1, reads DSGVTQTPKHLITATGQRVTLRCSPRSGDLSVYWYQQSLDQGLQFLIQYYNGEERAKGNILERFSAQQFPDLHSELNLSSLELGDSALYFCASSVGDNNEQFFGPGTRLTVL.

DNA of the CDR3: TGTGCCAGCAGCTTAGATTCTTCCTACAATGAGCAGTTCTTC. Translated, it gives CASSLDSSYNEQFF. The rearrangement uses TRBV7-8 and TRBJ2-1; no definite D call. The CDR3 contains 14 residues. CDR1 SGHVS and CDR2 FQNEAQ come from the germline V gene. V gave up 1 base and J gave up 1 base, with 5 bases separating them. The whole variable domain, remainder taken from reference TRBV7-8 and TRBJ2-1, is GAGVSQSPRYKVAKRGQDVALRCDPISGHVSLFWYQQALGQGPEFLTYFQNEAQLDKSGLPSDRFFAERPEGSVSTLKIQRTQQEDSAVYLCASSLDSSYNEQFFGPGTRLTVL.

This chain connects TRBV5-4 to TRBJ2-1; D might be TRBD2 (6 bases). Trimming took off 4 bases at V and 0 bases at J, with 26 bases between the two ends. Germline V lookup: CDR1 SGHNT, CDR2 YYREEE (reference sequence). There are 20 residues in the CDR3. DNA of the CDR3: TGTGCCAGCAGCCCTACCCGTTTAGGGATAGCGGTTAGCTCCTACAATGAGCAGTTCTTC. Translation gives CASSPTRLGIAVSSYNEQFF.

This clone was seen a single time. The genes are TRBV10-3 and TRBJ2-3; 14 nucleotides align to TRBD2. Germline V lookup: CDR1 ENHRY, CDR2 SYGVKD. V dropped 8 bases and J dropped 7; count of bases not matched to a gene: 14. The CDR3 totals 17 residues. This chain's CDR3 is CAISSPGLAGVLNTQYF. The CDR3 bases are TGTGCCATCTCCTCCCCGGGACTAGCGGGAGTTTTGAATACGCAGTATTTT.

V and J are TRBV21-1 and TRBJ2-7; the D call of TRBD1 is as the table states it, not checked on the DNA. TRBV21-1 is a pseudogene locus. The CDR3 length is 12 residues. The CDR3 coding sequence is TGTGCCAGCAGCAAGACAGGGTTCGAGCAGTACGTC. Translated, it gives CASSKTGFEQYV.

This rearrangement joins TRBV6-1 to TRBJ1-5; D possibly corresponds to TRBD1 (6 bases). In germline, CDR1 is MNHNS, CDR2 SASEGT. Trimming took off 5 bases at V and 2 bases at J, with 10 bases between the two ends. CDR3 length: 14 amino acids. As DNA, the CDR3 is TGTGCCAGCAGTTCTGGACAGCGCAATCAGCCCCAGCATTTT. As protein: CASSSGQRNQPQHF.

V usage is TRBV7-3 and J usage is TRBJ1-6; no definite D call. V gave up 1 base and J gave up 7 bases, with 11 bases separating them. This CDR3 spans 15 amino acids. From germline, CDR1 is SGHTA and CDR2 FQGTGA. CDR3 sequence (DNA): TGTGCCAGCAGCTTAAATGGTAACCGGAATTCACCCCTCCACTTT. Its translation: CASSLNGNRNSPLHF.